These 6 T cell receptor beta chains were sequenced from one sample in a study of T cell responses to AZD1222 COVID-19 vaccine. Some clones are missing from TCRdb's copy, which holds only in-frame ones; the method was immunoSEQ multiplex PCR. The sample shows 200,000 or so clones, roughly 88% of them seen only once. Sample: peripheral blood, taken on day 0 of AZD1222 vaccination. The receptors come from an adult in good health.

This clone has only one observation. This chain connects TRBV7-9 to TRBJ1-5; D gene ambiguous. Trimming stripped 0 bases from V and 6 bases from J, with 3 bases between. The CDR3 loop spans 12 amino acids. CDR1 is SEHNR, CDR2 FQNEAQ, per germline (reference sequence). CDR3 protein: CASSLAGQPQHF. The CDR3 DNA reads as TGTGCCAGCAGCTTAGCCGGTCAGCCCCAGCATTTT.

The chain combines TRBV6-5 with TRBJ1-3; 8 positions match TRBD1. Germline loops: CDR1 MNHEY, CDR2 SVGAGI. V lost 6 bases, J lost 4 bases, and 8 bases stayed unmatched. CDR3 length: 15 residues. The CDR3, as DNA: TGTGCCAGCAGATACAGGGGGAACGTGGGAAACACCATATATTTT. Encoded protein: CASRYRGNVGNTIYF.

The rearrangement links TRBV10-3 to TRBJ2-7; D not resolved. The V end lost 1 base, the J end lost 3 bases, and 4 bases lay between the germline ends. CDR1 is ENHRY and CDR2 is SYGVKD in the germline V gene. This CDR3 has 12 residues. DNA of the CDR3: TGTGCCATCAGTGAGTGGCTCTACGAGCAGTACTTC. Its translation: CAISEWLYEQYF.

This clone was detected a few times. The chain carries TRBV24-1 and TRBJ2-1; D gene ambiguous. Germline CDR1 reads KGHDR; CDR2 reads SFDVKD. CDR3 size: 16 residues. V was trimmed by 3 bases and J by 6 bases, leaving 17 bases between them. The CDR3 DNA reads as TGTGCCACCAGTGATCCAAGTAGAGGCCTGGGCAATGAGCAGTTCTTC. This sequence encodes CATSDPSRGLGNEQFF.

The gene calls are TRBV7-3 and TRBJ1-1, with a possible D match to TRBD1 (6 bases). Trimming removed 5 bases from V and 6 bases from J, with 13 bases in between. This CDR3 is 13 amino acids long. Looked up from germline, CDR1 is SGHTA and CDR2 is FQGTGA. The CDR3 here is CASSATQGAEAFF. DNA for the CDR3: TGTGCCAGCAGCGCGACACAGGGTGCTGAAGCTTTCTTT.

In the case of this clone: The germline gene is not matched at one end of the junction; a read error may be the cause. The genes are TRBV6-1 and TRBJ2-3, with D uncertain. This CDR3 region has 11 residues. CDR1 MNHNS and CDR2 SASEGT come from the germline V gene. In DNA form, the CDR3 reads TGTGCCAGCAGCGAAGCAGATACGCAGTATTTT. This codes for CASSEADTQYF.